Listed below are T cell receptor beta chains from one sample, sequenced in a study of PD-1 blockade in classical Hodgkin lymphoma. Data came from immunoSEQ multiplex PCR; TCRdb stores just in-frame clones and leaves some out. Here the sample spans 37,000 or so clones, around 88% being singletons. This specimen consisted of peripheral blood mononuclear cells (PBMCs), obtained before the second cycle of nivolumab. These receptors originate from a human donor with classical Hodgkin lymphoma. CDR3s include the opening cysteine and the closing phenylalanine or tryptophan. The D gene is left open where the match is weak. The listing skips clone size in some rows; elsewhere it reads once, few, many or a size class.

>.|15|.|TRBV7-3|TRBJ2-5
CASSLTREVQETQYF
TGTGCCAGCAGCTTGACTAGAGAGGTACAAGAGACCCAGTACTTC
>TRBD1|15|.|TRBV9|TRBJ2-7
CASSSADRASYEQYF
TGTGCCAGCAGCTCGGCGGACAGGGCCTCCTACGAGCAGTACTTC
>TRBD2|14|.|TRBV27|TRBJ2-3
CASTLLAGEDTQYF
TGTGCCAGCACCTTACTAGCGGGAGAAGATACGCAGTATTTT
>TRBD2|18|.|TRBV28|TRBJ2-2
CASSLESLAGGPTGELFF
TGTGCCAGCAGTTTGGAGAGCCTAGCGGGAGGGCCCACCGGGGAGCTGTTTTTT
>.|10|.|TRBV29-1|TRBJ2-1
CSAQNNEQFF
TGCAGCGCCCAGAACAATGAGCAGTTCTTC
>TRBD1|14|.|TRBV5-4|TRBJ1-3
CASSHTGAGNTIYF
TGTGCCAGCAGCCATACAGGGGCTGGAAACACCATATATTTT
>.|16|.|TRBV7-8|TRBJ2-4
CASSLRTSLAKNIQYF
TGTGCCAGCAGCTTAAGGACCTCTCTAGCCAAAAACATTCAGTACTTC
>.|18|.|TRBV19|TRBJ1-5
CASSIIGLPGVSNQPQHF
TGTGCCAGTAGTATAATTGGACTTCCGGGGGTTAGCAATCAGCCCCAGCATTTT
>.|12|.|TRBV25-1|TRBJ2-1
CASSDESDEQFF
TGTGCCAGCAGTGATGAATCCGATGAGCAGTTCTTC
>TRBD1|11|.|TRBV6-5|TRBJ2-7
CASRTGIEQYF
TGTGCCAGCAGGACAGGGATCGAGCAGTACTTC
>.|16|.|TRBV27|TRBJ2-2
CASSQVRGGNTGELFF
TGTGCCAGCAGTCAAGTTAGGGGGGGGAACACCGGGGAGCTGTTTTTT
>.|14|.|TRBV7-6|TRBJ2-3
CASSLGTGTDTQYF
TGTGCCAGCAGCTTAGGGACAGGCACAGATACGCAGTATTTT
>.|15|.|TRBV5-1|TRBJ1-4
CASSLLLTDNEKLFF
TGCGCCAGCAGCTTGTTATTGACAGATAATGAAAAACTGTTTTTT
>.|15|.|TRBV11-3|TRBJ2-3
CASSLEFQGTDTQYF
TGTGCCAGCAGCTTAGAGTTCCAGGGCACAGATACGCAGTATTTT
>TRBD1|15|.|TRBV6-5|TRBJ1-2
CASSAGTGVFDGYTF
TGTGCCAGCAGTGCCGGGACAGGGGTGTTTGATGGCTACACCTTC
>TRBD2|17|once|TRBV10-2|TRBJ2-1
CASTSQLTSGIPHEQFF
TGCGCCAGCACTAGCCAACTAACTAGCGGGATACCCCATGAGCAGTTCTTC
>TRBD2|15|.|TRBV6-5|TRBJ2-5
CASSTDLAGGETQYF
TGTGCCAGCAGTACGGACCTTGCGGGGGGGGAGACCCAGTACTTC
>.|14|.|TRBV7-9|TRBJ1-2
CASSQIQGPYGYTF
TGTGCCAGCAGCCAAATACAGGGTCCCTATGGCTACACCTTC
>TRBD1|14|few|TRBV9|TRBJ1-1
CASSGDRGTTEAFF
TGTGCCAGCAGCGGGGACAGGGGTACTACTGAAGCTTTCTTT
>TRBD2|13|.|TRBV7-9|TRBJ2-3
CFRASGTTDTQYF
TGTTTCAGGGCTAGCGGGACCACAGATACGCAGTATTTT
>.|12|.|TRBV7-3|TRBJ2-1
CASSLSSAEQFF
TGTGCCAGCAGCTTATCTAGCGCGGAGCAGTTCTTC